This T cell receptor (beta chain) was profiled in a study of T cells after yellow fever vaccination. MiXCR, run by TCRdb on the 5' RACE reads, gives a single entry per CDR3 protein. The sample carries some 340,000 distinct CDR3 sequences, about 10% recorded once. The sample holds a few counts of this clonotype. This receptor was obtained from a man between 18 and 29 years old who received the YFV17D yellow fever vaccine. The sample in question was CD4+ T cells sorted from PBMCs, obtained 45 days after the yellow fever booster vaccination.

The DNA for the CDR3 is TGCAGCCACAGTCGAGTGGGCACAGATACGCAGTATTTT. Translation: CSHSRVGTDTQYF. This chain uses TRBV20-1 with TRBJ2-3, with unresolved D. The germline CDR1 and CDR2 sequences are DFQATT and SNEGSKA (reference sequence). The CDR3 has 13 amino acids.